The 9 T cell receptor beta chains in this list originate from one sample, sequenced in a study of blood T cell repertoires in COVID-19. The protocol was immunoSEQ multiplex PCR, while the TCRdb copy is restricted to in-frame clones and leaves out a portion. The sample holds roughly 150,000 clones; roughly nine tenths are singletons and the top ten take roughly a sixth. The material sequenced was peripheral blood. These receptors originate from a man aged 55 to 70 with active or convalescent COVID-19.

The chain combines TRBV10-1 with TRBJ1-1, with D possibly matching TRBD1 (5 bases). CDR1 and CDR2 from the germline V gene are WNHNN and SYGVQD (reference sequence). Trimming took 4 bases from V and 3 from J, leaving 9 bases between them. The CDR3 totals 13 residues. CDR3 loop: CASSARRDTEAFF. CDR3 bases: TGCGCCAGCAGTGCTCGCAGGGACACTGAAGCTTTCTTT.

Of note for this clone: This sample also contains other DNA sequences that code for the same CDR3. The chain links TRBV6-5 to TRBJ2-1; 8 nucleotides match TRBD1. The germline V gene has CDR1 MNHEY and CDR2 SVGAGI. Unmatched junction bases numbered 3, after V lost 0 bases and J lost 5 bases. The CDR3 is made up of 15 amino acids. The CDR3 DNA sequence: TGTGCCAGCAGTTACTCTGGACAGGGAAACAATGAGCAGTTCTTC. It specifies CASSYSGQGNNEQFF.

The V and J genes are TRBV30 and TRBJ2-7; TRBD1 matches 9 bases. The CDR3 has 15 residues. V gave up 1 base and J gave up 2 bases; unmatched junction bases: 6. CDR1 is GTSNPN, CDR2 SVGIG, per germline (reference sequence). CDR3 amino acids: CAWSGYRDRAYEQYF. Here the CDR3 DNA reads TGTGCCTGGAGTGGCTACCGGGACAGGGCCTACGAGCAGTACTTC.

The chain combines TRBV4-1 with TRBJ2-7, with 10 bases that match TRBD2. CDR3 length: 16 residues. The J segment lost 2 bases and the V segment lost 2 bases, leaving 6 bases of the junction unmatched. Germline V lookup: CDR1 MGHRA, CDR2 YSYEKL. CDR3 DNA: TGCGCCAGCAGCCAAACCGGGACTAGCGAGACCTACGAGCAGTACTTC. Translation gives CASSQTGTSETYEQYF.

This clone was seen just once. This chain joins TRBV19 and TRBJ1-1, with D possibly TRBD1 on 5 matching bases. CDR1 and CDR2 (germline): LNHDA, SQIVND (reference sequence). The CDR3 has 14 residues. Trimming shortened V by 10 bases and J by 0 bases, and 15 bases separated the two germline ends. The DNA for the CDR3 is TGTGCCACCGCTGACTGGGGCATGAACACTGAAGCTTTCTTT. Translation: CATADWGMNTEAFF.

This clone has only one observation. This rearrangement joins TRBV5-1 to TRBJ2-2, with a weak D call TRBD2 (7 bases). The germline V and J ends were trimmed by 3 bases and 2 bases, with 11 bases remaining between them. The germline V gene has CDR1 SGHRS and CDR2 YFSETQ. The CDR3 consists of 15 residues. DNA for the CDR3: TGCGCCAGCAGCTCGTGGGGGGGCAACACCGGGGAGCTGTTTTTT. Protein sequence: CASSSWGGNTGELFF.

This chain connects TRBV19 to TRBJ1-1; D gene uncertain. V lost 0 bases, J lost 3 bases, and 14 bases lay in between. This CDR3 contains 16 residues. The germline V gene has CDR1 LNHDA and CDR2 SQIVND (reference sequence). CDR3 nucleotides: TGTGCCAGTAGTATAGATCAGGTGGGGAGGTACACTGAAGCTTTCTTT. Its translation is CASSIDQVGRYTEAFF.

The gene calls are TRBV11-3 and TRBJ2-1; TRBD2 might be the D (6 bases). This CDR3 region has 16 residues. The V and J ends lost 1 base and 0 bases respectively, with 10 bases between them. Germline loops: CDR1 SGHNT, CDR2 YENEEA. The CDR3 spells CASSLGGARSYNEQFF. In nucleotides, the CDR3 is TGTGCCAGCAGCTTAGGCGGGGCCCGCTCCTACAATGAGCAGTTCTTC.

The rearrangement links TRBV30 to TRBJ2-5; tentative D call: TRBD2 (7 bases). The CDR3 is made up of 14 amino acids. Germline CDR1 reads GTSNPN; CDR2 reads SVGIG (reference sequence). Trimming removed 2 bases from V and 4 bases from J, with 14 bases in between. The CDR3 is CAWSRRGGAETQYF. The CDR3 DNA is TGTGCCTGGAGTCGAAGAGGGGGGGCAGAGACCCAGTACTTC.